The 11 T cell receptor beta chains reported below all come from one sample, sequenced in a study of cytomegalovirus exposure and HLA in healthy donors. The PCR employed 60 Vbeta primers together with 13 Jbeta primers. The protocol was immunoSEQ multiplex PCR, while the TCRdb copy is restricted to in-frame clones and leaves out a portion. Among 50,000 or so clones listed, 55% to 85% were seen once. Specimen: PBMCs. These receptors all come from a man aged 35-49 years in good health and CMV-seropositive.

The V gene is TRBV19, the J gene TRBJ2-2; D remains ambiguous. V was shortened by 3 bases and J by 4 bases, with 12 bases between the two germline ends. From germline, CDR1 is LNHDA and CDR2 SQIVND (reference sequence). The CDR3 spans 15 residues. This CDR3 reads CASSIVRSFTGELFF. CDR3 nucleotides: TGTGCCAGTAGTATCGTGCGCTCGTTCACCGGGGAGCTGTTTTTT.

J is TRBJ1-1 and V is TRBV7-2; 8 nucleotides agree with TRBD1. In germline, CDR1 is SGHTA, CDR2 FQGNSA. Losses at the gene ends were 4 bases for V and 4 bases for J; bases not matched to a gene: 8. The CDR3 runs to 15 residues. The CDR3 loop reads CASSSGQGGGTEAFF. DNA for the CDR3: TGTGCCAGCAGCTCCGGACAGGGCGGGGGCACTGAAGCTTTCTTT.

The V and J genes are TRBV11-3 and TRBJ2-3, with D perhaps TRBD2 (6 bases). V was cut by 5 bases and J by 4 bases, with 16 bases left in between. The CDR3 is 15 residues long. Looked up from germline, CDR1 is SGHNT and CDR2 is YENEEA. The CDR3 loop reads CASSHRGGGPDTQYF. CDR3 DNA: TGTGCCAGCAGCCATCGTGGGGGAGGCCCAGATACGCAGTATTTT.

The CDR3, as DNA: TGCGCCAGCAATCGATATAGCGGGGAAAGCACAGATACGCAGTATTTT. The encoded protein is CASNRYSGESTDTQYF. The rearrangement links TRBV5-1 to TRBJ2-3, with 8 bases identical to TRBD2. Germline CDR1 reads SGHRS; CDR2 reads YFSETQ. V shed 6 bases and J 0 bases; nucleotides not matched to a gene: 9. The CDR3 contains 16 residues.

This chain links TRBV7-3 with TRBJ2-5; 7 bases line up with TRBD1. Trimming at V came to 4 bases and at J to 2 bases, leaving 13 bases not matched to a gene. The CDR3 extends over 17 amino acids. In germline, CDR1 is SGHTA, CDR2 FQGTGA. In DNA, the CDR3 is TGTGCCAGCAGCTCAACTCCCTCGACAGGGAAACAAGAGACCCAGTACTTC. It translates to CASSSTPSTGKQETQYF.

The chain carries TRBV11-2 and TRBJ2-2; D gene ambiguous. Germline assignment: CDR1 SGHAT and CDR2 FQNNGV. This CDR3 comprises 12 residues. Trimming left V 4 bases short and J 5 bases short, with 5 bases between. The CDR3, as DNA: TGTGCCAGCAGCTCATCAACCGGGGAGCTGTTTTTT. Translation: CASSSSTGELFF. Combining the CDR3 with reference TRBV11-2 and TRBJ2-2 gives the whole variable domain EAGVAQSPRYKIIEKRQSVAFWCNPISGHATLYWYQQILGQGPKLLIQFQNNGVVDDSQLPKDRFSAERLKGVDSTLKIQPAKLEDSAVYLCASSSSTGELFFGEGSRLTVL.

The chain combines TRBV6-5 with TRBJ2-5; D is undetermined. From germline, CDR1 is MNHEY and CDR2 SVGAGI. Trimming pared 2 bases from V and 7 bases from J, leaving 11 bases between. This CDR3 has 13 residues. The CDR3: CASSYKIEVTQYF. Here the CDR3 DNA reads TGTGCCAGCAGTTACAAGATAGAAGTGACCCAGTACTTC.

A few counts support this clone. The chain employs TRBV11-2 and TRBJ1-6, with TRBD1 identical over 11 bases. The CDR3 runs 18 residues. CDR1 and CDR2 (germline): SGHAT, FQNNGV. V was clipped by 1 base and J by 9 bases; unmatched bases: 11. The CDR3 nucleotides are TGTGCCAGCAGCTTAGGGAATTTGGGACAGGGGGATAGTTCACCCCTCCACTTT. Translation: CASSLGNLGQGDSSPLHF.

The chain links TRBV27 to TRBJ2-5, with D tentatively TRBD1 (5 bases). Germline values: CDR1 MNHEY, CDR2 SMNVEV (reference sequence). V gave up 3 bases and J gave up 4 bases, with 9 bases separating them. This CDR3 has 13 residues. CDR3 sequence: CASSFGQGETQYF. The CDR3 DNA sequence: TGTGCCAGCAGTTTTGGCCAGGGAGAGACCCAGTACTTC.

The gene calls are TRBV10-2 and TRBJ1-6, with TRBD1 matching 11 bases. This CDR3 has 16 amino acids. The J segment lost 5 bases and the V segment lost 6 bases, leaving 6 bases of the junction unmatched. Germline V gives CDR1 WSHSY, CDR2 SAAADI. CDR3 sequence (DNA): TGCGCCAGCAGAGGGACAGGGGGACCAAATAATTCACCCCTCCACTTT. Its translation is CASRGTGGPNNSPLHF.

This clone was counted between two and nine times. This chain uses TRBV5-4 with TRBJ1-6; D uncertain. The CDR3 is 17 amino acids. Germline V gene sequence: CDR1 SGHNT, CDR2 YYREEE (reference sequence). V lost 0 bases to trimming and J lost 4 bases, with 14 bases between them. The CDR3 region is CASSLGSGEAYNSPLHF. The DNA for the CDR3 is TGTGCCAGCAGCTTGGGGTCCGGGGAAGCTTATAATTCACCCCTCCACTTT.